This TCR beta chain was captured in a study of human T cells and chemical hapten exposure. Study in general: Diphenylcyclopropenone was applied weekly to patients' scalps across the approximately 24-week study.

TCRdb processed the RACE reads anew with MiXCR; each CDR3 protein has one entry. The repertoire holds about 110,000 distinct CDR3 sequences, with about a tenth as singletons. The CDR3 length is 11 residues. Documented time point: patch test 2, 6 weeks after DPC sensitization. Noted treatment: therapeutic diphenylcyclopropenone sensitization with weekly scalp DPC. This receptor was obtained from a woman between 35 and 50 years old with alopecia areata. Some clones in this sample may be carry-over from other donors' samples. The chain links TRBV21-1 to TRBJ1-4. TRBV21-1 is noted as a pseudogene. Source: whole blood, taken in connection with sensitization to the hapten diphenylcyclopropenone (DPC). The CDR3 nucleotides read TGTGCCAGCAGCTCATTGGAAAAACTGTTTTTT. It is translated as CASSSLEKLFF.